The TCR beta chain described here comes from a study of cytomegalovirus exposure and HLA in healthy donors. Profiling relied on immunoSEQ multiplex PCR, and the TCRdb table lists in-frame clones only, not all of them. The sample holds around 300,000 clones, about 90% seen once. The CDR3 is made up of 13 amino acids. Germline CDR1 is LGHNA and CDR2 is YNFKEQ. V was trimmed by 5 bases and J by 5 bases, leaving 13 bases between them. This clone was detected only once. The sample consisted of PBMCs. The V call is TRBV4-2, the J call TRBJ2-7, with D perhaps matching TRBD1 (5 bases). This clonotype was obtained from a woman aged 25 to 39 in good health and CMV-seropositive. This CDR3 reads CASSMGARDEQYF. The CDR3 coding sequence is TGTGCCAGCAGCATGGGTGCCAGGGACGAGCAGTACTTC.